This TCR beta chain was documented in a study of blood T cell repertoires in COVID-19. In the study overall: From T cells, B-cell-depleted T cells, or PBMCs came the material, which was cDNA or gDNA.

This table comes from immunoSEQ multiplex PCR, and its TCRdb copy is limited to in-frame clones, with some not included. The table includes some 170,000 clones, 65% to 85% detected once. Trimming pared 2 bases from V and 2 bases from J, leaving 5 bases between. The CDR3 runs 12 residues. CDR1 and CDR2 (germline): SGHKS, YYEKEE (reference sequence). This sequence joins TRBV5-5 and TRBJ2-7; no firm D call. The sample comprised PBMCs or T cells enriched from blood (not recorded which). The TCR was taken from a man aged 35-49 years who had recovered from COVID-19. This CDR3 is CASSLEAYEQYF. CDR3 DNA: TGTGCCAGCAGCTTAGAGGCCTACGAGCAGTACTTC.